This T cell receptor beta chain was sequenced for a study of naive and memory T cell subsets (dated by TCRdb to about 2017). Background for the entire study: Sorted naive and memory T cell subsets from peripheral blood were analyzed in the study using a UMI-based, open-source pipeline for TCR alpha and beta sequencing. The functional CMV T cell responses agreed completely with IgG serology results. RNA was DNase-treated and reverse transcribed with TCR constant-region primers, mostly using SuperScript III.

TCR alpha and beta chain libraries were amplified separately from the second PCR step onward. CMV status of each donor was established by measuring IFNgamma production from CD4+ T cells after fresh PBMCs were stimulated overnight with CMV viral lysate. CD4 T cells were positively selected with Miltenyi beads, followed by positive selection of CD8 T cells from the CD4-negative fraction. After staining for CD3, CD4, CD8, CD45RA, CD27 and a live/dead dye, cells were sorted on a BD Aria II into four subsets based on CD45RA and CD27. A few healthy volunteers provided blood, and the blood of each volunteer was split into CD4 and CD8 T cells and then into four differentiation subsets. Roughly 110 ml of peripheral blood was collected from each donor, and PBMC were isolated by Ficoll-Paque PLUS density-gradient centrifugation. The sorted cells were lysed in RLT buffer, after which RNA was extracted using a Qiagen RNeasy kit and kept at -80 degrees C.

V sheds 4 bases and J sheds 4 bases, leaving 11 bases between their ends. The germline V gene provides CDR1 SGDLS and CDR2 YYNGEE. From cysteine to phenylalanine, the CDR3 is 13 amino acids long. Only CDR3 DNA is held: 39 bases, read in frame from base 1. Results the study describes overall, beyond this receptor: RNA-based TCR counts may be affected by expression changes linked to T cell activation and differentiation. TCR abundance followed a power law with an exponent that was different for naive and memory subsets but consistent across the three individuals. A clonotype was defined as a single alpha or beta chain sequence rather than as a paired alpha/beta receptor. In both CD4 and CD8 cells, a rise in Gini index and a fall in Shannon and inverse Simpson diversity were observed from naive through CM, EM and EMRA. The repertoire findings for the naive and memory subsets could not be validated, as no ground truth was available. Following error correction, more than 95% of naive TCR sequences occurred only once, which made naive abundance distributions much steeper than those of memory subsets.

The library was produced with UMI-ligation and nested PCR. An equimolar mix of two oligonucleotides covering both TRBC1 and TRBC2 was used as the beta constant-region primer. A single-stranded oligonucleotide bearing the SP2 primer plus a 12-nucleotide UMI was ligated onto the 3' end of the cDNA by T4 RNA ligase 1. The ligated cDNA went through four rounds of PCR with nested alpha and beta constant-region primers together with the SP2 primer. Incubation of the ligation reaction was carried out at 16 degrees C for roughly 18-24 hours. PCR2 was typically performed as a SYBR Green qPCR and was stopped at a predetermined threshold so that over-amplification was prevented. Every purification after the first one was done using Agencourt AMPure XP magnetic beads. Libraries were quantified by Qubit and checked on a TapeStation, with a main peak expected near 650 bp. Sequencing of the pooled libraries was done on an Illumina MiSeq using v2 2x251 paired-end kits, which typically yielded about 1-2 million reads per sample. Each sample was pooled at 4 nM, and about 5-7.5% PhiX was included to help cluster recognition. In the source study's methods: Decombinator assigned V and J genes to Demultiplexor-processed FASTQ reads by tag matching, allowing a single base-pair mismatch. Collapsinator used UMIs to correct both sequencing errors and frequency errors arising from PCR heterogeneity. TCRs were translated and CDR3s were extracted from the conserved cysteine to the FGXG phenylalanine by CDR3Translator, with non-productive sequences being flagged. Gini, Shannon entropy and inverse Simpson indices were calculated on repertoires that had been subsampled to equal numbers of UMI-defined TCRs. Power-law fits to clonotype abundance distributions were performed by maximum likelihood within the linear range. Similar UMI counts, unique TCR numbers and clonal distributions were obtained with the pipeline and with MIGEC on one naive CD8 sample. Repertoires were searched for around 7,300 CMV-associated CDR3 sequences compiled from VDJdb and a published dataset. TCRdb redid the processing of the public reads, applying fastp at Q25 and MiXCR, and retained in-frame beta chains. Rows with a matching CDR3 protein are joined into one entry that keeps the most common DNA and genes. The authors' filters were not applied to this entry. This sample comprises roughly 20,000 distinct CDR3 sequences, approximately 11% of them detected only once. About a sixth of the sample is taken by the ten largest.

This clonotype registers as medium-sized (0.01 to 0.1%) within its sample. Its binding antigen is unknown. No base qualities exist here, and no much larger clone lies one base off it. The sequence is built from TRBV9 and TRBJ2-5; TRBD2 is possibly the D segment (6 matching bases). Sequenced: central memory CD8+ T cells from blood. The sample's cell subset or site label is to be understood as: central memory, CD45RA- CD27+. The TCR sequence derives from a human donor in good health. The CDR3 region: CASSPGDSETQYF. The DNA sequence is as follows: TGTGCCAGCAGCCCGGGGGATTCAGAGACCCAGTACTTC.